The 24 T cell receptor beta chains below come from one sample, sequenced in a study of T cell repertoires in cytomegalovirus infection. MiXCR was run by TCRdb on the reads, yielding one entry per CDR3 protein. The table shows some 180,000 distinct CDR3 sequences, with about 20% occurring only once. The sample consisted of PBMCs. Every receptor here comes from a human donor in good health (CMV status not recorded). Some clones in this sample may be carry-over from other donors' samples.

The chain has TRBV5-1 and TRBJ2-3, with D perhaps TRBD1 (6 bases). The CDR3 contains 14 residues. The germline V and J ends were trimmed by 4 bases and 4 bases, with 13 bases remaining between them. Per germline, CDR1 SGHRS and CDR2 YFSETQ. The CDR3 spells CASSQDSIADTQYF. In DNA, the CDR3 is TGCGCCAGCAGCCAGGACAGCATCGCAGATACGCAGTATTTT.

There are a few counts of this clonotype. The V call is TRBV12-3 or TRBV12-4, the J call TRBJ2-7; 9 bases fit TRBD1. V dropped 4 bases and J dropped 3; count of bases not matched to a gene: 4. This CDR3 comprises 14 residues. CDR3 loop: CASSSGQGRYEQYF. Written as DNA, the CDR3 is TGTGCCAGCAGTTCGGGACAGGGACGCTACGAGCAGTACTTC.

This clonotype was recorded a few times. V and J are TRBV7-2 and TRBJ1-1; TRBD1 matches at 7 bases. CDR1 is SGHTA and CDR2 is FQGNSA in the germline V gene. CDR3 length: 13 amino acids. Trimming took 1 base from V and 8 from J; bases not matched to a gene: 4. In DNA, the CDR3 is TGTGCCAGCAGCTTAGGCCGGGACAGAGAAGCTTTCTTT. This codes for CASSLGRDREAFF. Full variable domain (missing parts from reference TRBV7-2 and TRBJ1-1): GAGVSQSPSNKVTEKGKDVELRCDPISGHTALYWYRQSLGQGLEFLIYFQGNSAPDKSGLPSDRFSAERTGGSVSTLTIQRTQQEDSAVYLCASSLGRDREAFFGQGTRLTVV.

This clonotype was observed a handful of times. The junction shows a germline mismatch at one end, possibly a read error. The V gene is TRBV14, the J gene TRBJ2-1; maybe TRBD2 (5 bases). This CDR3 region has 12 residues. The germline V gene encodes CDR1 SGHDN and CDR2 FVKESK. This CDR3 is CASSPMDFRPLF. CDR3 DNA sequence: TGTGCCAGCAGCCCCATGGACTTTCGGCCGCTCTTC.

V gene TRBV12-3 or TRBV12-4 combines with J gene TRBJ2-5; 7 nucleotides align to TRBD2. V gave up 6 bases and J gave up 5 bases; unmatched junction bases: 9. This CDR3 has 14 amino acids. The CDR3 spells CASRREGRDETQYF. The CDR3 DNA sequence: TGTGCCAGCAGACGAGAAGGGAGGGACGAGACCCAGTACTTC.

This chain links TRBV28 with TRBJ1-1; 7 bases match TRBD1. Germline trimming cut 9 bases from V and 5 bases from J; bases unmatched to any gene: 9. The CDR3 is 13 residues long. Germline CDR1 MDHEN, CDR2 SYDVKM. In DNA, the CDR3 is TGTGCCAGTTCAACAGGGGTTGAAACTGAAGCTTTCTTT. It is translated as CASSTGVETEAFF.

The V gene is TRBV5-4, the J gene TRBJ1-4, with TRBD1 identical over 7 bases. V shed 4 bases, J shed 0 bases, and the junction held 6 bases outside the gene matches. This CDR3 comprises 16 residues. Germline V gene lookup returns CDR1 SGHNT and CDR2 YYREEE (reference sequence). The CDR3 spells CASSSRQGATNEKLFF. CDR3 in DNA: TGTGCCAGCAGCAGCCGACAGGGAGCAACTAATGAAAAACTGTTTTTT.

This clonotype was recorded many times. The CDR3 sequence is CASSSARHEQFF. The CDR3, as DNA: TGTGCCAGCAGCTCCGCCAGGCATGAGCAGTTCTTC. The V and J genes are TRBV7-9 and TRBJ2-1; no firm D call. V lost 4 bases and J lost 8, with 9 bases in between. The CDR3 runs 12 residues. CDR1 is SEHNR and CDR2 is FQNEAQ in the germline V gene (reference sequence).

The chain joins TRBV19 to TRBJ1-3; 7 nucleotides match TRBD1. The ends lost 7 bases at V and 3 bases at J; junction bases unmatched: 3. CDR3 length equals 13 residues. Germline loops: CDR1 LNHDA, CDR2 SQIVND (reference sequence). The CDR3 nucleotides read TGTGCCAGTACAGGGGGATTTGGAAACACCATATATTTT. It codes for CASTGGFGNTIYF.

In the case of this clonotype: One junction end disagrees with the germline gene, perhaps due to a read error. The chain combines TRBV6-1 with TRBJ2-7; D call uncertain. Germline CDR1 is MNHNS and CDR2 is SASEGT. This CDR3 spans 15 amino acids. Here the CDR3 reads CDSSEVGRTDYEQYF. The CDR3 nucleotides are TGTGACAGCAGTGAAGTGGGCAGGACCGACTACGAGCAGTACTTC.

This clonotype has a handful of counts. In DNA form, the CDR3 reads TGTGCTAGTGCACCGGGGGACAGATCCACAGATACGCAGTATTTT. Translation: CASAPGDRSTDTQYF. The genes are TRBV12-5 and TRBJ2-3, with D possibly matching TRBD1 (7 bases). With 7 bases removed from V and 2 bases from J, the gap between germline ends came to 16 bases. This CDR3 comprises 15 residues. Per germline, CDR1 LGHNT and CDR2 FRNRAP.

This clonotype has at least ten counts. CDR3 loop: CASSLVQAVEAFF. The CDR3 nucleotides are TGTGCCAGCAGCTTGGTGCAGGCAGTTGAAGCTTTCTTT. The rearrangement joins TRBV5-4 to TRBJ1-1; no clear D gene. The V gene lost 0 bases and the J gene lost 7 bases, with 10 bases spanning the gap. Germline V gives CDR1 SGHNT, CDR2 YYREEE (reference sequence). The CDR3 contains 13 residues.

This clonotype appeared a few times. CDR3 DNA: TGTGCCAGCAGCCAAGAGGCCGGGTTGAGCACAGATACGCAGTATTTT. It encodes CASSQEAGLSTDTQYF. The chain links TRBV4-2 to TRBJ2-3; D gene unclear. CDR3 length: 16 residues. Germline V gives CDR1 LGHNA, CDR2 YNFKEQ. Trimming left V 0 bases short and J 0 bases short, with 10 bases between.

This clonotype was seen a handful of times. CDR3 DNA: TGTGCCAGCAGTATGGGACAGGGGGCGGCTGGGGCCAACGTCCTGACTTTC. It yields the protein CASSMGQGAAGANVLTF. The chain joins TRBV6-1 to TRBJ2-6, with TRBD1 identical over 12 bases. The CDR3 consists of 17 residues. Germline assignment: CDR1 MNHNS and CDR2 SASEGT. V lost 5 bases, J lost 2 bases, and 4 bases stayed unmatched.

This clonotype was seen more than once but under ten times. The chain recombines TRBV6-2 or TRBV6-3 with TRBJ2-1, with 12 positions matching TRBD2. Trimming cost V 7 bases and J 9 bases; bases outside gene matches: 7. Germline values: CDR1 MNHEY, CDR2 SVGEGT. The CDR3 loop spans 14 amino acids. CDR3 sequence (DNA): TGTGCCAGCAAAACTAGCGGGGGGTCTGGTGAGCAGTTCTTC. Encoded protein: CASKTSGGSGEQFF.

The rearrangement links TRBV7-9 to TRBJ2-7; D is undetermined. Trimming removed 5 bases at V and 3 bases at J, with 8 bases between. This CDR3 contains 12 residues. CDR1 and CDR2 from the germline V gene are SEHNR and FQNEAQ (reference sequence). CDR3 coding DNA: TGTGCCAGCAGCCGGCGCCTCTACGAGCAGTACTTC. It codes for CASSRRLYEQYF.

This chain joins TRBV3-1 and TRBJ2-1; D uncertain. CDR3 length: 13 amino acids. Germline loops: CDR1 LGHDT, CDR2 YNNKEL (reference sequence). V was trimmed by 2 bases and J by 9 bases, leaving 11 bases between them. This CDR3 is CASSQIEWGEQFF. The CDR3 bases are TGTGCCAGCAGCCAAATCGAGTGGGGTGAGCAGTTCTTC.

This clonotype has more than one count but fewer than ten. The CDR3 bases are TGCAGTGCTAGAGATCTGAGAAGCCTGAATGAACTGTTTTTT. It encodes CSARDLRSLNELFF. The V call is TRBV20-1, the J call TRBJ1-4; no clear D gene. V was clipped by 0 bases and J by 12 bases, with 17 bases between them. The CDR3 contains 14 residues. The V gene's germline CDR1 is DFQATT and CDR2 SNEGSKA (reference sequence).

In its sample, this clonotype was seen a few times. V is TRBV19 and J is TRBJ2-1, with 11 positions matching TRBD2. The CDR3 spans 15 residues. Germline CDR1 is LNHDA and CDR2 is SQIVND (reference sequence). J was trimmed by 6 bases and V by 5 bases; bases with no gene match: 6. The CDR3 DNA is TGTGCCAGTAGTTCGGTAGCGGGAGGGGTCAATGAGCAGTTCTTC. The encoded protein is CASSSVAGGVNEQFF.

This clonotype was seen a handful of times. V and J are TRBV4-1 and TRBJ2-1; tentatively, D is TRBD1 or TRBD2 (6 bases each). The V gene's germline CDR1 is MGHRA and CDR2 YSYEKL. This CDR3 has 14 residues. V lost 1 base and J lost 7, with 11 bases in between. CDR3 bases: TGCGCCAGCAGCCAAGCGGAGGGGGAGAATGAGCAGTTCTTC. Residues: CASSQAEGENEQFF.

Comment on this clonotype: Being one base from a much bigger clone, this may be a read error. The chain uses TRBV29-1 and TRBJ1-1; D is uncertain. This CDR3 spans 12 amino acids. The V gene's germline CDR1 is SQVTM and CDR2 ANQGSEA. V shed 4 bases and J shed 4 bases, with 10 bases lying between them. Here the CDR3 DNA reads TGCAGCGTTGCCGGCCTGAGCACTGAAGCTTTCTTT. Its protein product is CSVAGLSTEAFF.

The rearrangement uses TRBV2 and TRBJ1-1; perhaps TRBD1 as D (5 bases). Germline-derived CDR1 and CDR2 are SNHLY and FYNNEI. The CDR3 totals 14 residues. Between the trimmed V and J ends, which lost 10 bases and 5 bases, there was a span of 20 bases. In DNA form, the CDR3 reads TGTGCCAACCGGCGGGGGGGTGTAGGGACTGAAGCTTTCTTT. Protein sequence: CANRRGGVGTEAFF.

The chain recombines TRBV27 with TRBJ1-6; the D is unclear. Germline assignment: CDR1 MNHEY and CDR2 SMNVEV (reference sequence). The CDR3 consists of 15 residues. The V end was cut by 6 bases, the J end by 4 bases, with 13 bases between. The CDR3: CASSLEGPYNSPLHF. The CDR3, as DNA: TGTGCCAGCAGCCTGGAAGGACCATATAATTCACCCCTCCACTTT.

This chain joins TRBV6-5 and TRBJ2-4; D is possibly TRBD2 (5 bases). V shed 5 bases and J shed 4 bases, with 21 bases lying between them. CDR3 length: 17 amino acids. The germline V gene has CDR1 MNHEY and CDR2 SVGAGI. The CDR3 sequence is CASSPLTRGNSKNIQYF. The CDR3 nucleotides are TGTGCCAGCAGTCCCCTAACCCGGGGTAACTCAAAAAACATTCAGTACTTC.